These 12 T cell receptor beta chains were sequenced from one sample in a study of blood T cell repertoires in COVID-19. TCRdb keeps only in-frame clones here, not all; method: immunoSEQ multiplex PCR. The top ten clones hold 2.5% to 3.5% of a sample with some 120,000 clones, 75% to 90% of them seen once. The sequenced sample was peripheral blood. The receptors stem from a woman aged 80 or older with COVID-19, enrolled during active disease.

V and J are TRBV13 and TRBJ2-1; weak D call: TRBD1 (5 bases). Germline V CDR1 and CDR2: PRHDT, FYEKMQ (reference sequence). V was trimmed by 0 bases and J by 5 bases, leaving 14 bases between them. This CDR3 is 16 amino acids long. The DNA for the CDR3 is TGTGCCAGCAGCTTAGGCTTTGCAGGGCGCCACAATGAGCAGTTCTTC. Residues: CASSLGFAGRHNEQFF.

CDR3 loop: CASLRQGGSYEQYF. CDR3 nucleotide sequence: TGTGCCAGCCTCCGACAGGGGGGCTCCTACGAGCAGTACTTC. The chain recombines TRBV6-5 with TRBJ2-7, with 9 bases aligning to TRBD1. Losses at the gene ends were 8 bases for V and 0 bases for J; bases not matched to a gene: 5. The germline CDR1 and CDR2 sequences are MNHEY and SVGAGI. The CDR3 is made up of 14 amino acids.

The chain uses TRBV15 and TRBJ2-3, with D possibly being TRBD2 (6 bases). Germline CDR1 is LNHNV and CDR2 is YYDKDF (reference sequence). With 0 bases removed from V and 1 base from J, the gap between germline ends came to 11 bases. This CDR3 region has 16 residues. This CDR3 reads CATSRDGGSGTDTQYF. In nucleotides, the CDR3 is TGTGCCACCAGCAGAGACGGAGGGAGTGGCACAGATACGCAGTATTTT. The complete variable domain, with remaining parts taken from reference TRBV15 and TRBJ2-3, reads DAMVIQNPRYQVTQFGKPVTLSCSQTLNHNVMYWYQQKSSQAPKLLFHYYDKDFNNEADTPDNFQSRRPNTSFCFLDIRSPGLGDTAMYLCATSRDGGSGTDTQYFGPGTRLTVL.

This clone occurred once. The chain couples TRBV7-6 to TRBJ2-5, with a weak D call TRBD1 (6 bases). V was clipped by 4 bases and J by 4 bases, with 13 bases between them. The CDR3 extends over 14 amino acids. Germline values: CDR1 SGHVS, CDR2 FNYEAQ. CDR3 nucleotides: TGTGCCAGCAGCTCGATCTCAGGGGCAGAGACCCAGTACTTC. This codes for CASSSISGAETQYF.

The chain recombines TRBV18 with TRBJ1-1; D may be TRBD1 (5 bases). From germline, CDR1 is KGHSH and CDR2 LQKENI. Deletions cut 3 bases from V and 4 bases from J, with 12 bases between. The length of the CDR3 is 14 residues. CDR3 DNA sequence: TGTGCCAGCTCACCGGGGCCGACCGGCACTGAAGCTTTCTTT. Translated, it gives CASSPGPTGTEAFF.

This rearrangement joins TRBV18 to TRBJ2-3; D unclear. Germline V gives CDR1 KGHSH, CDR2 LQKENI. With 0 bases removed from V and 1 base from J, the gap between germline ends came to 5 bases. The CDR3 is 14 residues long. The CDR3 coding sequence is TGTGCCAGCTCACCACCCCCCGGCACAGATACGCAGTATTTT. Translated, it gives CASSPPPGTDTQYF.

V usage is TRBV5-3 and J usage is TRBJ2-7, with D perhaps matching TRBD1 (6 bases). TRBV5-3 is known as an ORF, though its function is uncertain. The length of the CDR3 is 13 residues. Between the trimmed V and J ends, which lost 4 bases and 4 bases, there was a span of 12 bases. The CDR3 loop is CARSRARGYEQYF. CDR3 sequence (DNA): TGTGCCAGAAGCAGGGCCAGGGGATACGAGCAGTACTTC.

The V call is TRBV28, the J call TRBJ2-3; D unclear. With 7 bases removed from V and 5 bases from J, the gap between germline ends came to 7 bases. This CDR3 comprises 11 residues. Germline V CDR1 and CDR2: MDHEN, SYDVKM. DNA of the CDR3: TGTGCCAGCATATTTAGAGATACGCAGTATTTT. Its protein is CASIFRDTQYF.

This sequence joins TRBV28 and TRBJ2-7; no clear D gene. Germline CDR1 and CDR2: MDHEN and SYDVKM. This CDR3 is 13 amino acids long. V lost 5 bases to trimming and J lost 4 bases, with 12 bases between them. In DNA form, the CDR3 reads TGTGCCAGCAGTCCCGTCGAGGTTTACGAGCAGTACTTC. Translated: CASSPVEVYEQYF.

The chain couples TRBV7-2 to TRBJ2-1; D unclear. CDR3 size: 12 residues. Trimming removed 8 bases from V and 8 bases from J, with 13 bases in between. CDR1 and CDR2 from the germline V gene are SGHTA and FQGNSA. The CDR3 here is CASGLRGYEQFF. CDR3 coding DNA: TGTGCCAGCGGCCTCCGAGGTTATGAGCAGTTCTTC.

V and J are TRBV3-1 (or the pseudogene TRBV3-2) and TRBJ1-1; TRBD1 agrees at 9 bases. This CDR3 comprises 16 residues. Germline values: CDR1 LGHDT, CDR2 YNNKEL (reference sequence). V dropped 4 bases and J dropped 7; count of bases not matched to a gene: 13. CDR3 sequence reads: CASSLGPGTGFSEAFF. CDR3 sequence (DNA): TGTGCCAGCAGCCTTGGTCCCGGGACAGGGTTCAGTGAAGCTTTCTTT.

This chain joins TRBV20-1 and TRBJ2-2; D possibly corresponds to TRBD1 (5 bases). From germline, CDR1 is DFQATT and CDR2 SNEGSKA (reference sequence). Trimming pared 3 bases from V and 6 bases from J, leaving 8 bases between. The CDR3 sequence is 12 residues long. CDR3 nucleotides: TGCAGTGCTAGTTGGGGCGCCGGGGAGCTGTTTTTT. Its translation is CSASWGAGELFF.